These 8 T cell receptor beta chains came from one sample sequenced in a study of T cell changes during pregnancy in multiple sclerosis (dated by TCRdb to between 2019 and 2020). The method behind the library was the immunoSEQ multiplex PCR assay. What TCRdb holds here is the immuneACCESS table cut down to in-frame rearrangements. Part of the clones is not present; checked against another copy, under half of the missing clones reflect an unresolved V gene, and the others are unexplained. The sample table records roughly 58,000 clones; roughly nine tenths of these occur just once. The ten largest clones capture roughly 3% of the sample. The sample consisted of CD8+ T cells from peripheral blood mononuclear cells, taken before pregnancy. The receptors shown here come from a female donor with multiple sclerosis, enrolled in a pregnancy study.

This clone ranks as medium-sized. The rearrangement joins TRBV4-3 to TRBJ1-6; 11 bases match TRBD1. The CDR3 loop spans 16 amino acids. V lost 1 base and J lost 9; bases outside the gene matches: 5. CDR1 is LGHNA, CDR2 YSLEER, per germline. The CDR3 DNA sequence: TGCGCCAGCAGCCAAGCGCCGGGACAGGGGGGTTCACCCCTCCACTTT. This sequence encodes CASSQAPGQGGSPLHF.

The CDR3 region has the DNA TGTGCCAGCAGCGGGCCAGGGTTCCCCGAAGCTTTCTTT. It specifies CASSGPGFPEAFF. The chain recombines TRBV5-6 with TRBJ1-1; D is perhaps TRBD1 (5 bases). The CDR3 totals 13 residues. Trimming cost V 4 bases and J 8 bases, with 15 bases left between them. Germline lookup yields CDR1 SGHDT and CDR2 YYEEEE.

The V gene is TRBV7-2, the J gene TRBJ2-2, with D perhaps matching TRBD1 (6 bases). Germline values: CDR1 SGHTA, CDR2 FQGNSA. CDR3 length equals 15 residues. The V end was cut by 4 bases, the J end by 4 bases, with 13 bases between. The DNA of the CDR3 is TGTGCCAGCAGCTCGCCCGGGACAAGCACCGGGGAGCTGTTTTTT. Residues: CASSSPGTSTGELFF.

This sequence joins TRBV27 and TRBJ1-2, with D maybe TRBD1 (6 bases). Germline loops: CDR1 MNHEY, CDR2 SMNVEV (reference sequence). The CDR3 runs 14 residues. Between the trimmed V and J ends, which lost 6 bases and 1 base, there was a span of 12 bases. The CDR3 sequence: CASRGADLNYGYTF. CDR3 nucleotide sequence: TGTGCCAGCAGGGGGGCAGACCTTAACTATGGCTACACCTTC.

The V gene is TRBV4-2, the J gene TRBJ1-4; D gene ambiguous. This CDR3 is 16 amino acids long. The V and J ends lost 4 bases and 0 bases respectively, with 12 bases between them. CDR1 LGHNA and CDR2 YNFKEQ come from the germline V gene. This chain's CDR3 is CASSPTSGATNEKLFF. The CDR3 DNA reads TGTGCCAGCAGCCCGACCTCAGGTGCAACTAATGAAAAACTGTTTTTT.

This sequence joins TRBV4-3 and TRBJ2-7; TRBD2 might be the D (5 bases). This CDR3 is 12 amino acids long. CDR1 is LGHNA and CDR2 is YSLEER in the germline V gene. Trimming removed 1 base from V and 4 bases from J, with 5 bases in between. The CDR3 reads CASSQAGYEQYF. The CDR3 DNA reads TGCGCCAGCAGCCAAGCGGGGTACGAGCAGTACTTC.

The chain recombines TRBV21-1 with TRBJ1-2; the tabulated D call, TRBD1, remains unverified against the DNA. TRBV21-1 is listed as a pseudogene. The CDR3 has 15 residues. CDR3 bases: TGTGCCAGCAGCAACCTCGACAGGTCACCTTATGGCTACACCTTC. It specifies CASSNLDRSPYGYTF.

The chain joins TRBV27 to TRBJ2-3, with 7 bases lining up with TRBD1. CDR1 is MNHEY and CDR2 is SMNVEV in the germline V gene (reference sequence). Trimming at V came to 6 bases and at J to 4 bases, leaving 7 bases not matched to a gene. This CDR3 comprises 14 residues. The CDR3 here is CASRTGVGADTQYF. The CDR3 DNA reads as TGTGCCAGCAGAACAGGGGTAGGGGCAGATACGCAGTATTTT.